This TCR beta chain is drawn from a study of response to subunit inactivated influenza vaccine listed by TCRdb under 2018. Looking at the study overall: Deep quantitative T cell receptor repertoire profiling was used in the study to track responses to a trivalent subunit inactivated influenza vaccine. Summary of the overall study and its limitations: The authors suggested that each seasonal influenza vaccination may recruit only a limited number of new T cells.

Relative to germline, V is missing 5 bases and J is missing 4 bases, with 14 bases of the junction outside any gene match. From its cysteine to its phenylalanine, the CDR3 spans 17 amino acids. This entry keeps only the CDR3 DNA: 51 bases, framed from base 1. The germline V gene encodes CDR1 LNHNV and CDR2 YYDKDF (reference sequence). Receptor libraries were prepared by RT-PCR. Sequenced using an Illumina HiSeq 2500. In TCRdb, the public reads were trimmed at Q25 with fastp and aligned with MiXCR, with productive beta chains retained. Each entry is one CDR3 protein sequence, shown with its most common DNA and genes. This sample holds roughly 160,000 distinct CDR3 sequences; approximately 11% were observed only once. The top ten clones comprise about a third of the sample. This clonotype was counted only a few times. Its cognate antigen has yet to be identified. The sample holds no much larger clone one base away, and base qualities are not on file.

Sample: CD8+ T cells sorted from PBMCs, taken about 23 months after vaccination. This chain joins TRBV15 to TRBJ2-1; 7 junctional bases match TRBD2. This sequence was found in a man between 50 and 70 years old who received an inactivated influenza vaccine. Donor details come from another sample of the same person, matched by shared clones. The CDR3 amino acid sequence is: CATSPSGREYIYNEQFF. The sequence in DNA is TGTGCCACCAGCCCTTCGGGGCGGGAGTACATTTACAATGAGCAGTTCTTC.